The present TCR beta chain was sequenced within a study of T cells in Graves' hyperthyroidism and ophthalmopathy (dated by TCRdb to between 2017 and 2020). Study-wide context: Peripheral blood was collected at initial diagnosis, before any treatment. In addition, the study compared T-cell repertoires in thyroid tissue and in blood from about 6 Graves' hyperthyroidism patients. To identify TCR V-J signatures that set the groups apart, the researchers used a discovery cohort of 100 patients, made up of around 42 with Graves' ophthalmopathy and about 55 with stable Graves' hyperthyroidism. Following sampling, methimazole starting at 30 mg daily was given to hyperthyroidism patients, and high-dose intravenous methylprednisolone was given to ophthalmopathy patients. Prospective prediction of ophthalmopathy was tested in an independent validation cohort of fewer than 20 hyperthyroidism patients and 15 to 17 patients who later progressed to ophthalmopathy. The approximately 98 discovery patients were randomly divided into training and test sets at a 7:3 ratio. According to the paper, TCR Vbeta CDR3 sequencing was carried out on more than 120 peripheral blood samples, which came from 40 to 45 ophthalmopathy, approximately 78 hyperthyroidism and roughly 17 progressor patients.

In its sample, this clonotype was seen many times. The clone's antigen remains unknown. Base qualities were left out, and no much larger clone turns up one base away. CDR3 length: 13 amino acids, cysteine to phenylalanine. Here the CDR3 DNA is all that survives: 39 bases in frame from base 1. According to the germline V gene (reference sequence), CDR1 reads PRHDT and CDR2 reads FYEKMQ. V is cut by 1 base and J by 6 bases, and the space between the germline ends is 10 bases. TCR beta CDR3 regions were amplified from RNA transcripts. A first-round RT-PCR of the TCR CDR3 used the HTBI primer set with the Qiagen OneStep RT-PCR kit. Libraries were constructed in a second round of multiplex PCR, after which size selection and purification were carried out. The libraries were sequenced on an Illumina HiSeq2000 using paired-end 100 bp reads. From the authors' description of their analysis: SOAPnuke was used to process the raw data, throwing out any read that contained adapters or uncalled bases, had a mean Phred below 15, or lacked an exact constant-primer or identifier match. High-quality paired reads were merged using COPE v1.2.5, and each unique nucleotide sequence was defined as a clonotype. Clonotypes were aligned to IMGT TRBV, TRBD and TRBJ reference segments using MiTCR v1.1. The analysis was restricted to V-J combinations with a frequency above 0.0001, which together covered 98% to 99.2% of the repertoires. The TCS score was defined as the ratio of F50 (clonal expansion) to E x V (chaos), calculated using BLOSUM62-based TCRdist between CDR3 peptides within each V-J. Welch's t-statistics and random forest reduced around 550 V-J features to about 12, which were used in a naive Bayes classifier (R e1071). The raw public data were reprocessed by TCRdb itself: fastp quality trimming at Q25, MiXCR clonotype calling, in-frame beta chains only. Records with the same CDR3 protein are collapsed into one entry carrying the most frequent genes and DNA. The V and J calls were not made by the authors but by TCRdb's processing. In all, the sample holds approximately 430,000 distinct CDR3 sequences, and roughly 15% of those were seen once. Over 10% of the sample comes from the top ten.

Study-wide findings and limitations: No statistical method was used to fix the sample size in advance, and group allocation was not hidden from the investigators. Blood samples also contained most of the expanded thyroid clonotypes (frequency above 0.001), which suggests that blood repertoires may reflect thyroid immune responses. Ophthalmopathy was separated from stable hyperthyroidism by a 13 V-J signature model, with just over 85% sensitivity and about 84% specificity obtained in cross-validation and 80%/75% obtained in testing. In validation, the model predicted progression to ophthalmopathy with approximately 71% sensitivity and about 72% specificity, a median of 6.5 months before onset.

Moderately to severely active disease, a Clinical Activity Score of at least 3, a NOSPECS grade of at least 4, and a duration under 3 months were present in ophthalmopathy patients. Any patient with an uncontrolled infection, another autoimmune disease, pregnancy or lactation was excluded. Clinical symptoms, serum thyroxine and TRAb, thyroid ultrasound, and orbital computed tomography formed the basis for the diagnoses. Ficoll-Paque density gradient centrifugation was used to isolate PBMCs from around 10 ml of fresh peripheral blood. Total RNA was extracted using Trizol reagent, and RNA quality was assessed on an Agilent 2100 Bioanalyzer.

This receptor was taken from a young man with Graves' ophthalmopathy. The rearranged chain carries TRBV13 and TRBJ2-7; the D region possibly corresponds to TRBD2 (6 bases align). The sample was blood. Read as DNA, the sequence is TGTGCCAGCAGCTTAGTCGCTAGCGCCGAGCAGTACTTC. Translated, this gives CASSLVASAEQYF.